This entry lists 22 T cell receptor beta chains sequenced from one sample in a study of identical twins. MiXCR, run by TCRdb on the 5' RACE reads, gives a single entry per CDR3 protein. This table holds about 300,000 distinct CDR3 sequences, 9% to 15% found once. This same sample was also taken into another study, of yellow fever vaccine responses in identical twins.

Sequencing used CD8+ T cells sorted from blood. The origin of the receptors is a woman aged 18-29 years in good health.

This clonotype was picked up many times. V is TRBV12-3 or TRBV12-4 and J is TRBJ1-2, with D perhaps TRBD1 (6 bases). Trimming stripped 5 bases from V and 7 bases from J, with 14 bases between. This CDR3 contains 13 residues. For the CDR3, the DNA is TGTGCCAGCAGTCACCTACAAGGGGGTGGCTACACCTTC. Translating it yields CASSHLQGGGYTF.

The rearrangement joins TRBV28 to TRBJ1-1; possibly TRBD1 for D (5 bases). CDR3 size: 16 residues. Trimming removed 8 bases from V and 2 bases from J, with 21 bases in between. Germline V gene data show CDR1 as MDHEN and CDR2 as SYDVKM. CDR3 residues: CASGGGIGGPNTEAFF. CDR3 in DNA: TGTGCCAGCGGTGGCGGGATCGGGGGACCAAACACTGAAGCTTTCTTT.

The V call is TRBV6-5, the J call TRBJ2-7, with D uncertain. CDR3 length equals 12 residues. The germline CDR1 and CDR2 sequences are MNHEY and SVGAGI. V was clipped by 5 bases and J by 6 bases, with 11 bases between them. The CDR3 spells CASSHPGLEQYF. The CDR3 DNA is TGTGCCAGCAGTCACCCTGGGCTCGAGCAGTACTTC.

The chain joins TRBV7-9 to TRBJ1-1; D perhaps matches TRBD1 (6 bases). The germline V gene encodes CDR1 SEHNR and CDR2 FQNEAQ (reference sequence). V lost 3 bases, J lost 8 bases, and 16 bases lay in between. This CDR3 comprises 14 residues. Here the CDR3 reads CASSLRTERKEAFF. CDR3 DNA sequence: TGTGCCAGCAGCTTGAGGACAGAGCGGAAGGAAGCTTTCTTT.

This chain joins TRBV3-1 and TRBJ2-5; D gene ambiguous. V was cut by 4 bases and J by 5 bases, with 14 bases left in between. Germline-derived CDR1 and CDR2 are LGHDT and YNNKEL (reference sequence). The CDR3 loop spans 14 amino acids. The CDR3 sequence: CASSLLETAETQYF. The DNA of the CDR3 is TGTGCCAGCAGCCTGCTCGAAACCGCGGAGACCCAGTACTTC.

This clonotype has at least ten counts. J is TRBJ2-3 and V is TRBV12-3 or TRBV12-4; TRBD1 agrees at 7 bases. Unmatched junction bases numbered 13, after V lost 6 bases and J lost 4 bases. The CDR3 sequence is 16 residues long. The DNA of the CDR3 is TGTGCCAGCAGGAAATCCGGGACAGTGGATTCAGATACGCAGTATTTT. This gives the protein CASRKSGTVDSDTQYF.

This clonotype was seen more than once but under ten times. The V call is TRBV29-1, the J call TRBJ1-2; TRBD1 aligns across 10 bases. Unmatched junction bases numbered 8, after V lost 7 bases and J lost 6 bases. CDR3 size: 13 residues. Looked up from germline, CDR1 is SQVTM and CDR2 is ANQGSEA. The CDR3 loop reads CSAGTGAGNGYTF. CDR3 DNA sequence: TGCAGCGCCGGGACAGGGGCCGGGAATGGCTACACCTTC.

This clonotype was seen many times. The chain uses TRBV28 and TRBJ1-1; D perhaps matches TRBD1 (5 bases). V lost 1 base to trimming and J lost 3 bases, with 15 bases between them. This CDR3 has 16 amino acids. In germline, CDR1 is MDHEN, CDR2 SYDVKM. This CDR3 is CASSLFVRGRDTEAFF. In DNA, the CDR3 is TGTGCCAGCAGTTTATTCGTTAGGGGTCGGGACACTGAAGCTTTCTTT.

The chain is built from TRBV28 and TRBJ2-2; the D call may be TRBD1 or TRBD2 (6 bases each). The CDR3 length is 15 residues. V was shortened by 6 bases and J by 5 bases, with 16 bases between the two germline ends. Germline values: CDR1 MDHEN, CDR2 SYDVKM. CDR3 sequence (DNA): TGTGCCAGCAGAGTAAACCGGGGGCATACCGGGGAGCTGTTTTTT. Its protein is CASRVNRGHTGELFF.

The table lists this clonotype with a few counts. The J gene is TRBJ1-1, the V gene TRBV2; D possibly corresponds to TRBD1 (5 bases). V dropped 10 bases and J dropped 0 bases, with 18 bases sitting between them. This CDR3 is built from 15 residues. CDR1 and CDR2 (germline): SNHLY, FYNNEI. The CDR3: CAIPRGGEVNTEAFF. CDR3 in DNA: TGTGCCATCCCGAGGGGCGGGGAGGTGAACACTGAAGCTTTCTTT.

V usage is TRBV2 and J usage is TRBJ2-7, with TRBD1 matching 8 bases. The J segment lost 2 bases and the V segment lost 4 bases, leaving 16 bases of the junction unmatched. CDR1 and CDR2 (germline): SNHLY, FYNNEI. There are 18 residues in the CDR3. CDR3 sequence (DNA): TGTGCCAGCAGTGGCGGACAGATCGGACAGGGTATCACCTACGAGCAGTACTTC. Translating it yields CASSGGQIGQGITYEQYF.

In this sample, this clonotype turned up a few times. The rearrangement links TRBV5-8 to TRBJ2-4, with D perhaps TRBD1 (5 bases). The CDR3 is made up of 12 amino acids. CDR1 is SGHTS, CDR2 YDEGEE, per germline. The V gene lost 1 base and the J gene lost 6 bases, with 5 bases spanning the gap. The CDR3 sequence: CASSLQGNIQYF. The CDR3 DNA is TGTGCCAGCAGCTTGCAGGGAAACATTCAGTACTTC.

This clonotype has a count of ten or more. The chain links TRBV4-1 to TRBJ2-1; tentatively, D is TRBD1 (5 bases). Looked up from germline, CDR1 is MGHRA and CDR2 is YSYEKL. The CDR3 sequence is 16 residues long. V lost 1 base, J lost 6 bases, and 16 bases lay in between. CDR3 region: CASSQVGLGHTNEQFF. CDR3 coding DNA: TGCGCCAGCAGCCAAGTTGGCCTAGGACATACCAATGAGCAGTTCTTC.

The chain employs TRBV10-1 and TRBJ2-1, with D maybe TRBD1 (6 bases). Germline V gene sequence: CDR1 WNHNN, CDR2 SYGVQD (reference sequence). This CDR3 comprises 13 residues. Deletions cut 2 bases from V and 11 bases from J, with 13 bases between. CDR3 region: CASSESLGTKQFF. CDR3 in DNA: TGCGCCAGCAGTGAGAGCCTTGGGACAAAGCAGTTCTTC.

This clonotype was counted a few times. V and J are TRBV2 and TRBJ1-5; D unresolved. The CDR3 contains 11 residues. V lost 9 bases, J lost 11 bases, and 14 bases lay in between. Germline CDR1 reads SNHLY; CDR2 reads FYNNEI. CDR3 amino acids: CASRKIGTQHF. CDR3 in DNA: TGTGCCAGTAGAAAAATCGGGACCCAGCATTTT.

The V gene is TRBV3-1, the J gene TRBJ2-7; TRBD2 matches 8 bases. The CDR3 is made up of 15 amino acids. J gave up 1 base and V 1 base, and 3 bases lay outside the gene matches. Germline V CDR1 and CDR2: LGHDT, YNNKEL (reference sequence). CDR3 DNA: TGTGCCAGCAGCCAAGGTAGCGGGATTTCCTACGAGCAGTACTTC. This encodes CASSQGSGISYEQYF.

The rearrangement links TRBV28 to TRBJ2-5; 13 bases agree with TRBD2. V trimming: 4 bases; J trimming: 2 bases; junction bases outside the gene matches: 16. The CDR3 spans 20 residues. Per germline, CDR1 MDHEN and CDR2 SYDVKM. CDR3 protein: CASSSSTSGGPSPSQETQYF. The CDR3 DNA sequence: TGTGCCAGCAGTTCCTCGACTAGCGGGGGGCCGAGCCCTTCTCAAGAGACCCAGTACTTC.

CDR3 sequence reads: CSARRSTQSSGANVLTF. For the CDR3, the DNA is TGCAGTGCTAGGCGGTCGACACAAAGCTCTGGGGCCAACGTCCTGACTTTC. The rearrangement joins TRBV20-1 to TRBJ2-6, with D unresolved. The CDR3 covers 17 residues. Germline lookup yields CDR1 DFQATT and CDR2 SNEGSKA (reference sequence). V was shortened by 3 bases and J by 0 bases, with 15 bases between the two germline ends.

In its sample, this clonotype was seen many times. The chain is built from TRBV4-2 and TRBJ2-1; the D is unclear. Trimming took off 4 bases at V and 12 bases at J, with 19 bases between the two ends. The CDR3 spans 14 residues. From germline, CDR1 is LGHNA and CDR2 YNFKEQ. CDR3 loop: CASSLSPVQPWQFF. DNA for the CDR3: TGTGCCAGCAGCCTCTCCCCCGTTCAGCCCTGGCAGTTCTTC.

The chain recombines TRBV15 with TRBJ1-2; D might be TRBD1 (5 bases). The length of the CDR3 is 18 residues. Germline lookup yields CDR1 LNHNV and CDR2 YYDKDF (reference sequence). V lost 4 bases, J lost 0 bases, and 21 bases lay in between. This chain's CDR3 is CATSITGGNLYPNYGYTF. CDR3 DNA: TGTGCCACCAGCATCACAGGAGGGAATTTGTACCCTAACTATGGCTACACCTTC.

The rearrangement joins TRBV7-9 to TRBJ2-1; 7 positions match TRBD1. Trimming cost V 1 base and J 6 bases; bases outside gene matches: 9. The CDR3 totals 16 residues. Germline V gene lookup returns CDR1 SEHNR and CDR2 FQNEAQ (reference sequence). The CDR3, as DNA: TGTGCCAGCAGCTTAGTCGGACAGGCCTGGGGCAATGAGCAGTTCTTC. Its translation: CASSLVGQAWGNEQFF. Drawing the rest from reference TRBV7-9 and TRBJ2-1, the complete variable domain is DTGVSQNPRHKITKRGQNVTFRCDPISEHNRLYWYRQTLGQGPEFLTYFQNEAQLEKSRLLSDRFSAERPKGSFSTLEIQRTEQGDSAMYLCASSLVGQAWGNEQFFGPGTRLTVL.

V is TRBV6-1 and J is TRBJ1-1; 7 nucleotides align to TRBD1. Germline V gene sequence: CDR1 MNHNS, CDR2 SASEGT. Unmatched junction bases numbered 8, after V lost 2 bases and J lost 5 bases. The CDR3 sequence is 15 residues long. The CDR3 reads CASSEHRGAGTEAFF. DNA for the CDR3: TGTGCCAGCAGTGAACACAGGGGTGCGGGAACTGAAGCTTTCTTT.